These T cell receptor beta chains were read from a single sample in a study of shared clonotypes between healthy human individuals. Only in-frame clones appear in the TCRdb table, and some are missing; sequencing was by immunoSEQ multiplex PCR. The top ten clones hold 0.45% of a sample with roughly 1,500,000 clones, 95% to 99% of them seen once. Sequencing was done on a sample of naive CD4+ T cells sorted from blood. The receptors derive from a man younger than 40 in good health. The CDR3 runs from the conserved cysteine through the conserved F or W. Each record gives: J gene, V gene, clone size, D gene, CDR3 protein, CDR3 DNA. The D gene is left open where the match is weak. Clone sizes are given selectively: once, few, many, or a class where the clone is expanded.

j_gene: TRBJ1-3
v_gene: TRBV6-1
abundance: -
d_gene: -
CDR3aa: CASSEVGVGEYF
CDR3nt: TGTGCCAGCAGTGAAGTGGGGGTGGGCGAATATTTT

j_gene: TRBJ1-1
v_gene: TRBV19
abundance: -
d_gene: -
CDR3aa: CASSIRETRTEAFF
CDR3nt: TGTGCCAGTAGTATACGAGAGACGCGCACTGAAGCTTTCTTT

j_gene: TRBJ2-7
v_gene: TRBV5-1
abundance: -
d_gene: -
CDR3aa: CASSLTFQGGGSYEQYF
CDR3nt: TGCGCCAGCAGCTTGACATTTCAGGGGGGGGGCTCCTACGAGCAGTACTTC

j_gene: TRBJ2-2
v_gene: TRBV9
abundance: few
d_gene: -
CDR3aa: CASSVTGLPNTGELFF
CDR3nt: TGTGCCAGCAGCGTCACTGGGCTACCGAACACCGGGGAGCTGTTTTTT

j_gene: TRBJ2-3
v_gene: TRBV6-4
abundance: once
d_gene: TRBD1
CDR3aa: CASSDSGTGIFTDTQYF
CDR3nt: TGTGCCAGCAGTGACTCGGGGACAGGGATCTTCACAGATACGCAGTATTTT

j_gene: TRBJ1-5
v_gene: TRBV28
abundance: -
d_gene: TRBD1
CDR3aa: CASSPGGANQPQHF
CDR3nt: TGTGCCAGCAGCCCAGGGGGGGCAAATCAGCCCCAGCATTTT

j_gene: TRBJ2-6
v_gene: TRBV2
abundance: -
d_gene: -
CDR3aa: CASKIFGANVLTF
CDR3nt: TGTGCCAGCAAAATATTCGGGGCCAACGTCCTGACTTTC

j_gene: TRBJ2-6
v_gene: TRBV4-1
abundance: -
d_gene: -
CDR3aa: CASSPGWSGANVLTF
CDR3nt: TGCGCCAGCAGCCCTGGGTGGTCTGGGGCCAACGTCCTGACTTTC

j_gene: TRBJ2-3
v_gene: TRBV11-3
abundance: -
d_gene: -
CDR3aa: CASSLDLADGSDTQYF
CDR3nt: TGTGCCAGCAGCTTAGATCTCGCGGACGGGTCAGATACGCAGTATTTT

j_gene: TRBJ1-2
v_gene: TRBV28
abundance: -
d_gene: -
CDR3aa: CASSPPGNYGYTF
CDR3nt: TGTGCCAGCAGCCCCCCGGGCAACTATGGCTACACCTTC

j_gene: TRBJ2-7
v_gene: TRBV7-2
abundance: -
d_gene: -
CDR3aa: CASSYTNYGSRPYEQYF
CDR3nt: TGTGCCAGCAGCTACACAAACTACGGGAGTCGCCCCTACGAGCAGTACTTC

j_gene: TRBJ1-1
v_gene: TRBV5-1
abundance: -
d_gene: TRBD1
CDR3aa: CASSQTGGPPNTEAFF
CDR3nt: TGCGCCAGCAGCCAGACAGGGGGCCCTCCGAACACTGAAGCTTTCTTT

j_gene: TRBJ2-6
v_gene: TRBV10-1
abundance: -
d_gene: TRBD2
CDR3aa: CASSDGGASNVLTF
CDR3nt: TGCGCCAGCAGTGACGGGGGGGCGTCCAACGTCCTGACTTTC

j_gene: TRBJ1-2
v_gene: TRBV5-1
abundance: -
d_gene: -
CDR3aa: CASSLASSGGYTF
CDR3nt: TGCGCCAGCAGCTTGGCCAGCAGCGGGGGCTACACCTTC

j_gene: TRBJ2-7
v_gene: TRBV2
abundance: -
d_gene: TRBD1
CDR3aa: CASHRDRAPSYEQYF
CDR3nt: TGTGCAAGCCATAGGGACAGGGCCCCGTCCTACGAGCAGTACTTC

j_gene: TRBJ1-1
v_gene: TRBV5-4
abundance: -
d_gene: -
CDR3aa: CASSSGLTLNTEAFF
CDR3nt: TGTGCCAGCAGCTCCGGTCTCACTTTGAACACTGAAGCTTTCTTT

j_gene: TRBJ1-2
v_gene: TRBV20-1
abundance: few
d_gene: -
CDR3aa: CSPPLYYGYTF
CDR3nt: TGCAGCCCACCGCTGTACTATGGCTACACCTTC

j_gene: TRBJ2-7
v_gene: TRBV2
abundance: -
d_gene: -
CDR3aa: CASSRGDYESYEQYF
CDR3nt: TGTGCCAGCAGCCGAGGCGATTATGAATCCTACGAGCAGTACTTC

j_gene: TRBJ1-5
v_gene: TRBV6-5
abundance: -
d_gene: -
CDR3aa: CASSSTGYSNQPQHF
CDR3nt: TGTGCCAGCAGTTCAACGGGGTATAGCAATCAGCCCCAGCATTTT

j_gene: TRBJ2-3
v_gene: TRBV7-9
abundance: -
d_gene: TRBD2
CDR3aa: CASENGLAMTDTQYF
CDR3nt: TGTGCCAGCGAAAACGGACTAGCTATGACAGATACGCAGTATTTT

j_gene: TRBJ2-5
v_gene: TRBV5-4
abundance: -
d_gene: -
CDR3aa: CASSFRVSQETQYF
CDR3nt: TGTGCCAGCAGCTTCCGGGTTAGCCAAGAGACCCAGTACTTC

j_gene: TRBJ2-7
v_gene: TRBV4-1
abundance: -
d_gene: -
CDR3aa: CASSQVIPSYEQYF
CDR3nt: TGCGCCAGCAGCCAAGTCATCCCCTCCTACGAGCAGTACTTC

j_gene: TRBJ2-7
v_gene: TRBV9
abundance: -
d_gene: -
CDR3aa: CASSVTASSYEQYF
CDR3nt: TGTGCCAGCAGCGTTACGGCGAGCTCCTACGAGCAGTACTTC

j_gene: TRBJ2-3
v_gene: TRBV7-9
abundance: -
d_gene: -
CDR3aa: CASSPAWDPRFTDTQYF
CDR3nt: TGTGCCAGCAGCCCCGCTTGGGACCCAAGGTTCACAGATACGCAGTATTTT

j_gene: TRBJ2-1
v_gene: TRBV7-6
abundance: -
d_gene: TRBD2
CDR3aa: CASSSTLAAFAMNEQFF
CDR3nt: TGTGCCAGCAGCTCTACCCTAGCGGCCTTCGCCATGAATGAGCAGTTCTTC

j_gene: TRBJ2-2
v_gene: TRBV25-1
abundance: -
d_gene: TRBD1
CDR3aa: CASSEYIGGPGGTGELFF
CDR3nt: TGTGCCAGCAGTGAATATATCGGAGGTCCAGGGGGCACCGGGGAGCTGTTTTTT

j_gene: TRBJ2-1
v_gene: TRBV6-1
abundance: -
d_gene: TRBD2
CDR3aa: CASSLGLAGAFEQFF
CDR3nt: TGTGCCAGCAGCCTGGGACTAGCGGGAGCATTTGAGCAGTTCTTC

j_gene: TRBJ1-1
v_gene: TRBV10-3
abundance: -
d_gene: TRBD1
CDR3aa: CAISDDRDTEAFF
CDR3nt: TGTGCCATCAGTGACGACAGGGACACTGAAGCTTTCTTT

j_gene: TRBJ1-1
v_gene: TRBV2
abundance: -
d_gene: -
CDR3aa: CASSEVTAEAFF
CDR3nt: TGTGCCAGCAGTGAAGTGACAGCTGAAGCTTTCTTT

j_gene: TRBJ2-7
v_gene: TRBV7-2
abundance: -
d_gene: -
CDR3aa: CASSLVPESSYEQYF
CDR3nt: TGTGCCAGCAGCTTAGTTCCGGAAAGCTCCTACGAGCAGTACTTC

j_gene: TRBJ1-1
v_gene: TRBV7-2
abundance: -
d_gene: -
CDR3aa: CASSSRQGGNTEAFF
CDR3nt: TGTGCCAGCAGCTCCCGGCAGGGCGGGAACACTGAAGCTTTCTTT

j_gene: TRBJ2-2
v_gene: TRBV7-2
abundance: -
d_gene: -
CDR3aa: CASSLIGPVYGELFF
CDR3nt: TGTGCCAGCAGCTTAATAGGACCCGTATACGGGGAGCTGTTTTTT

j_gene: TRBJ2-5
v_gene: TRBV11-3
abundance: -
d_gene: TRBD1
CDR3aa: CASSLHRDRGRQETQYF
CDR3nt: TGTGCCAGCAGCCTCCACCGGGACAGGGGGCGCCAAGAGACCCAGTACTTC

j_gene: TRBJ2-5
v_gene: TRBV29-1
abundance: -
d_gene: -
CDR3aa: CSVGTEETQYF
CDR3nt: TGCAGCGTTGGGACAGAAGAGACCCAGTACTTC

j_gene: TRBJ1-2
v_gene: TRBV14
abundance: -
d_gene: TRBD1
CDR3aa: CASGQVPGGYGYTF
CDR3nt: TGTGCCAGCGGACAGGTCCCCGGAGGATATGGCTACACCTTC

j_gene: TRBJ2-7
v_gene: TRBV5-1
abundance: -
d_gene: TRBD2
CDR3aa: CASSPIPRGTSGAYEQYF
CDR3nt: TGCGCCAGCAGCCCGATCCCCCGGGGGACTAGCGGAGCCTACGAGCAGTACTTC

j_gene: TRBJ2-7
v_gene: TRBV10-3
abundance: -
d_gene: TRBD2
CDR3aa: CASLPGTSGPYEQYF
CDR3nt: TGTGCCTCCCTCCCCGGGACTAGCGGGCCCTACGAGCAGTACTTC

j_gene: TRBJ2-3
v_gene: TRBV7-6
abundance: -
d_gene: TRBD2
CDR3aa: CASTLAGARDTQYF
CDR3nt: TGTGCCAGCACTCTAGCGGGAGCACGGGATACGCAGTATTTT

j_gene: TRBJ2-1
v_gene: TRBV19
abundance: -
d_gene: -
CDR3aa: CASSTAAWQYRVISSYNEQFF
CDR3nt: TGTGCCAGTAGTACCGCGGCTTGGCAGTACAGGGTCATTAGCTCCTACAATGAGCAGTTCTTC

j_gene: TRBJ1-2
v_gene: TRBV29-1
abundance: -
d_gene: -
CDR3aa: CSVPRGTSNYGYTF
CDR3nt: TGCAGCGTCCCGCGCGGGACATCTAACTATGGCTACACCTTC

j_gene: TRBJ2-3
v_gene: TRBV5-6
abundance: -
d_gene: TRBD2
CDR3aa: CASSSIAGVPGLTDTQYF
CDR3nt: TGTGCCAGCAGCTCCATAGCGGGAGTCCCGGGATTAACAGATACGCAGTATTTT

j_gene: TRBJ2-1
v_gene: TRBV5-4
abundance: -
d_gene: -
CDR3aa: CASSSQGTVRNEQFF
CDR3nt: TGTGCCAGCAGCTCACAGGGAACAGTAAGGAATGAGCAGTTCTTC

j_gene: TRBJ2-6
v_gene: TRBV7-9
abundance: -
d_gene: -
CDR3aa: CASSFSSGVGSGANVLTF
CDR3nt: TGTGCCAGCAGCTTTTCGTCAGGGGTCGGCTCTGGGGCCAACGTCCTGACTTTC

j_gene: TRBJ2-1
v_gene: TRBV19
abundance: -
d_gene: -
CDR3aa: CATGRYNEQFF
CDR3nt: TGTGCCACGGGACGTTACAATGAGCAGTTCTTC

j_gene: TRBJ1-5
v_gene: TRBV19
abundance: -
d_gene: TRBD1
CDR3aa: CASSITGVAYNQPQHF
CDR3nt: TGTGCCAGTAGTATCACAGGGGTTGCTTACAATCAGCCCCAGCATTTT

j_gene: TRBJ2-3
v_gene: TRBV20-1
abundance: -
d_gene: -
CDR3aa: CSATSTDTQYF
CDR3nt: TGCAGTGCCACTAGCACAGATACGCAGTATTTT

j_gene: TRBJ2-7
v_gene: TRBV6-5
abundance: -
d_gene: -
CDR3aa: CASSYGGVSSYEQYF
CDR3nt: TGTGCCAGCAGTTACGGGGGCGTAAGCTCCTACGAGCAGTACTTC

j_gene: TRBJ2-2
v_gene: TRBV7-2
abundance: -
d_gene: TRBD1
CDR3aa: CASSAWTGGNTGELFF
CDR3nt: TGTGCCAGCAGCGCCTGGACAGGGGGCAACACCGGGGAGCTGTTTTTT

j_gene: TRBJ2-1
v_gene: TRBV27
abundance: -
d_gene: TRBD2
CDR3aa: CASSSGTSGMDEQFF
CDR3nt: TGTGCCAGCAGTTCCGGGACTAGCGGGATGGATGAGCAGTTCTTC

j_gene: TRBJ2-7
v_gene: TRBV5-4
abundance: -
d_gene: -
CDR3aa: CASRPDRLGTYEQYF
CDR3nt: TGTGCCAGCCGTCCAGACAGACTAGGGACTTACGAGCAGTACTTC

j_gene: TRBJ2-5
v_gene: TRBV10-1
abundance: -
d_gene: TRBD1
CDR3aa: CASSDRRTGAEETQYF
CDR3nt: TGCGCCAGCAGTGATAGGAGGACAGGGGCGGAAGAGACCCAGTACTTC

j_gene: TRBJ2-7
v_gene: TRBV4-1
abundance: -
d_gene: -
CDR3aa: CASSPYRTVGGGEQYF
CDR3nt: TGCGCCAGCAGCCCCTACAGGACAGTTGGGGGCGGCGAGCAGTACTTC

j_gene: TRBJ1-1
v_gene: TRBV11-2
abundance: -
d_gene: -
CDR3aa: CASSIDGNTEAFF
CDR3nt: TGTGCCAGCAGCATAGACGGGAACACTGAAGCTTTCTTT

j_gene: TRBJ2-5
v_gene: TRBV7-8
abundance: -
d_gene: -
CDR3aa: CASSLEVLQPQTQYF
CDR3nt: TGTGCCAGCAGCTTAGAAGTTCTTCAACCCCAGACCCAGTACTTC

j_gene: TRBJ1-4
v_gene: TRBV5-1
abundance: -
d_gene: -
CDR3aa: CASSLGGSANEKLFF
CDR3nt: TGCGCCAGCAGCTTGGGGGGCTCGGCTAATGAAAAACTGTTTTTT

j_gene: TRBJ1-1
v_gene: TRBV9
abundance: -
d_gene: -
CDR3aa: CASSVAQDTEAFF
CDR3nt: TGTGCCAGCAGCGTAGCCCAGGACACTGAAGCTTTCTTT

j_gene: TRBJ1-2
v_gene: TRBV5-5
abundance: -
d_gene: -
CDR3aa: CASSPGLLHGYTF
CDR3nt: TGTGCCAGCAGCCCGGGACTCCTTCATGGCTACACCTTC

j_gene: TRBJ1-1
v_gene: TRBV28
abundance: -
d_gene: -
CDR3aa: CASSSRRTNRLNTEAFF
CDR3nt: TGTGCCAGCAGTTCACGTCGGACGAACCGTCTGAACACTGAAGCTTTCTTT

j_gene: TRBJ2-3
v_gene: TRBV10-1
abundance: -
d_gene: TRBD2
CDR3aa: CASSALAGDTQYF
CDR3nt: TGCGCCAGCAGTGCGTTAGCGGGAGATACGCAGTATTTT